A selection of T cell receptor beta chains follows, all from one sample in a study of shared clonotypes between healthy human individuals. Assay: immunoSEQ multiplex PCR; the TCRdb copy retains only in-frame clones and omits some. The table records more than 2,000,000 clones, over 85% of them present only once. Sequenced sample: naive CD4+ T cells from PBMCs. The source is a man younger than 30 in good health. Some clones in this sample may be carry-over from other donors' samples. CDR3s leave out the opening cysteine and the closing phenylalanine or tryptophan. Each record gives: J gene, V gene, CDR3 protein.

>TRBJ2-4|TRBV6-5
ASSSDRGGIQY
>TRBJ1-5|TRBV28
AYQGGGQPQH
>TRBJ2-3|TRBV5-6
ASSFGGTRDTQY
>TRBJ2-1|TRBV11-1
ASSLFQGSSYNEQF
>TRBJ1-2|TRBV11-2
ASSPIDKGLGEGYT
>TRBJ2-7|TRBV5-1
ASSLGGRGTYEQY
>TRBJ2-1|TRBV6-6
ASSPPGQLYNEQF
>TRBJ2-3|TRBV5-1
ASSFSTPTGLADTDTQY
>TRBJ2-1|TRBV7-2
ASSALAGVSSYNEQF
>TRBJ2-7|TRBV9
ASSPGDTDYYEQY
>TRBJ2-3|TRBV7-2
ASSLARRVGADTQY
>TRBJ2-7|TRBV28
ASVNGRRGPYEQY
>TRBJ2-5|TRBV30
AWSKGLAGVRETQY
>TRBJ2-1|TRBV11-2
ASRLSGSSYNEQF
>TRBJ2-1|TRBV5-1
ASSLALSLPNNEQF
>TRBJ1-5|TRBV10-3
AISGGDSNQPQH
>TRBJ2-1|TRBV9
ASSTSVRLANYNEQF
>TRBJ1-3|TRBV30
AWRGTRSSGNTIY
>TRBJ1-1|TRBV20-1
SATLQDGAF
>-|TRBV2
ASGSSYEQY
>TRBJ2-3|TRBV30
AFQGGLAGADTQY
>TRBJ1-5|TRBV19
ASSSRLSGTGVKGSNQPQH
>TRBJ1-2|TRBV2
ASSESFQHGYT
>-|TRBV30
AWSSGHGSYEQY
>TRBJ2-5|TRBV29-1
SVDAGQETQY
>TRBJ2-1|TRBV6-5
ASSYLAGGVYNEQF
>TRBJ2-1|TRBV27
ASSSAMSGRTHEQF
>TRBJ1-5|TRBV2
ASGGGAGAYQPQH
>TRBJ1-1|TRBV10-3
AISWNMNTEAF
>TRBJ2-1|TRBV20-1
SAYRGNEQF
>TRBJ2-7|TRBV7-2
ASSWGLAGTYEQY
>TRBJ2-3|TRBV5-1
ASSHSSSGRYADTQY
>TRBJ2-1|TRBV7-8
ASSLRIGGSHNEQF
>TRBJ1-2|TRBV28
ASSSPLTGTPVHSNYGYT
>TRBJ1-5|TRBV18
ASSQGAGQPQH
>TRBJ2-7|TRBV5-4
AAGTSGLAYEQY
>TRBJ2-1|TRBV14
ASSQTTTGWSVNEQF
>TRBJ2-7|TRBV5-1
ASSLVASAYEQY
>TRBJ1-3|TRBV7-6
ASSLGGSHSGNTIY
>TRBJ2-2|TRBV28
ASSFGGRTGELF
>TRBJ2-7|TRBV2
ASTLRGTGVYEQY
>TRBJ2-3|TRBV5-4
ASSLRSTDTQY
>TRBJ2-5|TRBV7-7
ASSPQAGGFETQY
>TRBJ1-2|TRBV6-5
ASSSAPAGTYGYT
>TRBJ2-1|TRBV28
ASSPRGELKHEQF
>TRBJ1-5|TRBV4-1
ASSQESEEGEPQH
>TRBJ2-7|TRBV5-4
ASSLKKGLGALEQY
>TRBJ1-1|TRBV7-3
ASSLQGKGTEAF
>TRBJ2-1|TRBV5-4
ASRKTGTSAHNEQF
>TRBJ1-2|TRBV6-5
ASSHGGTTNYGYT
>TRBJ2-2|TRBV27
ASSLWGANTGELF
>TRBJ2-2|TRBV5-1
ASSSYSEANTGELF
>TRBJ1-3|TRBV5-1
ASSETGGGNTIY
>TRBJ1-2|TRBV2
ASLKDYGYT
>TRBJ2-5|TRBV7-3
ASSLYGFETQY
>TRBJ2-3|TRBV7-2
ASSSQGGTPSTDTQY
>TRBJ1-2|TRBV15
ATSRDGEGGYT